These 16 T cell receptor beta chains were all obtained from the same sample, sequenced in a study of beta chain features in type 1 diabetes. Isolated RNA was reverse transcribed in full, so expressed TCRB transcripts were sequenced. Clones were sequenced by immunoSEQ multiplex PCR, and TCRdb holds only the in-frame ones, with some missing. Of about 220,000 clones listed, roughly a tenth are singletons. The specimen sequenced was central memory CD4+ T cells from blood. Receptor source: a man aged 18-30 years in good health.

To note about this clone: The likely explanation is a read error, given a far larger clone one base away. The rearrangement joins TRBV29-1 to TRBJ2-7, with D perhaps matching TRBD1 or TRBD2 (5 bases each). The CDR3 is made up of 13 amino acids. CDR1 and CDR2 (germline): SQVTM, ANQGSEA. Trimming shortened V by 1 base and J by 5 bases, and 12 bases separated the two germline ends. CDR3 nucleotide sequence: TGCAGCGTTGAAGTGGGACGGGGACACGAGCAGTACTTC. Translated: CSVEVGRGHEQYF.

This clone was detected only a few times. The chain links TRBV2 to TRBJ2-1; 10 bases agree with TRBD1. V was pared by 6 bases and J by 2 bases, with 1 base of the junction left unmatched. The germline CDR1 and CDR2 sequences are SNHLY and FYNNEI. The CDR3 is made up of 14 amino acids. The CDR3 reads CASSGQGAYNEQFF. CDR3 nucleotide sequence: TGTGCCAGCAGCGGACAGGGGGCCTACAATGAGCAGTTCTTC.

This clone was seen only a few times. This rearrangement joins TRBV11-1 to TRBJ2-3; no firm D call. The CDR3 consists of 13 residues. CDR1 and CDR2 from the germline V gene are SGHAT and FQDESV (reference sequence). Trimming took 1 base from V and 5 from J, leaving 7 bases between them. In DNA, the CDR3 is TGTGCCAGCAGCTTAGGCCTGTTAGATACGCAGTATTTT. It encodes CASSLGLLDTQYF.

This clone was observed at least ten times. The chain links TRBV30 to TRBJ2-7, with a possible D match to TRBD2 (7 bases). V lost 1 base, J lost 8 bases, and 9 bases lay in between. The CDR3 is 11 amino acids. Germline loops: CDR1 GTSNPN, CDR2 SVGIG (reference sequence). CDR3 amino acids: CAWSGGGQQYF. The CDR3 nucleotides read TGTGCCTGGAGTGGGGGGGGCCAGCAGTACTTC.

The genes are TRBV28 and TRBJ1-2; 7 nucleotides align to TRBD1. The CDR3 has 14 amino acids. The germline CDR1 and CDR2 sequences are MDHEN and SYDVKM. Trimming at V came to 8 bases and at J to 1 base, leaving 7 bases not matched to a gene. The CDR3 DNA reads TGTGCCAGCCTTGTTACAGGGGTTAACTATGGCTACACCTTC. Its protein product is CASLVTGVNYGYTF.

This clone was observed a few times. This rearrangement joins TRBV28 to TRBJ2-7; 9 nucleotides agree with TRBD1. V dropped 8 bases and J dropped 6; count of bases not matched to a gene: 11. CDR1 and CDR2 from the germline V gene are MDHEN and SYDVKM. The CDR3 totals 14 residues. CDR3 coding DNA: TGTGCCAGCGCGAGTCCGGGACAGGGTTTCGAGCAGTACTTC. Amino acid sequence: CASASPGQGFEQYF.

This clone was detected only a few times. V usage is TRBV10-3 and J usage is TRBJ2-1; TRBD1 or TRBD2 may be the D gene (5 bases each). The CDR3 has 14 residues. Trimming removed 2 bases at V and 7 bases at J, with 12 bases between. Looked up from germline, CDR1 is ENHRY and CDR2 is SYGVKD. The CDR3 coding sequence is TGTGCCATCAGTGAGGCGATGGGGGAGAATGAGCAGTTCTTC. Encoded protein: CAISEAMGENEQFF.

This clone was observed many times. The chain carries TRBV28 and TRBJ2-5; D is unresolved. This CDR3 is built from 13 residues. V gave up 4 bases and J gave up 4 bases, with 10 bases separating them. CDR1 is MDHEN and CDR2 is SYDVKM in the germline V gene. The CDR3 DNA sequence: TGTGCCAGCAGTTCGACTGGGTCAGAGACCCAGTACTTC. Translated: CASSSTGSETQYF.

The chain links TRBV30 to TRBJ2-5; possibly TRBD1 for D (5 bases). The J call may be wrong; the DNA end is better matched by TRBJ2-7. Germline V gene data show CDR1 as GTSNPN and CDR2 as SVGIG (reference sequence). The CDR3 loop spans 14 amino acids. CDR3 protein: CAWSVQGGSYEQYF. The CDR3 DNA reads as TGTGCCTGGAGTGTGCAGGGTGGATCCTACGAGCAGTACTTC.

The genes are TRBV6-5 and TRBJ1-1; D gene ambiguous. Germline V gene data show CDR1 as MNHEY and CDR2 as SVGAGI. There are 13 residues in the CDR3. Between the trimmed V and J ends, which lost 4 bases and 1 base, there was a span of 7 bases. The CDR3 reads CASSFRGNTEAFF. The CDR3 nucleotides read TGTGCCAGCAGTTTCCGAGGGAACACTGAAGCTTTCTTT.

The V and J genes are TRBV11-2 and TRBJ2-1, with D maybe TRBD1 (6 bases). Germline V gene sequence: CDR1 SGHAT, CDR2 FQNNGV. V was cut by 1 base and J by 7 bases, with 17 bases left in between. This CDR3 region has 16 residues. The DNA for the CDR3 is TGTGCCAGCAGCTTAGGGGGGCAGGGTTTTTTGAATGAGCAGTTCTTC. Translating gives CASSLGGQGFLNEQFF.

As DNA, the CDR3 is TGTGCCAGCAGCCAACGCAGGGGGTGGGCAGATACGCAGTATTTT. Residues: CASSQRRGWADTQYF. The J gene is TRBJ2-3, the V gene TRBV14, with 7 positions matching TRBD1. CDR3 length: 15 residues. Per germline, CDR1 SGHDN and CDR2 FVKESK. Losses at the gene ends were 2 bases for V and 4 bases for J; bases not matched to a gene: 6.

The rearrangement links TRBV7-9 to TRBJ2-7; tentatively, D is TRBD1 (5 bases). V was clipped by 8 bases and J by 7 bases, with 21 bases between them. Germline V lookup: CDR1 SEHNR, CDR2 FQNEAQ (reference sequence). This CDR3 has 14 amino acids. CDR3: CASGKTSAQGEQYF. The CDR3 DNA follows: TGTGCCAGCGGCAAGACCTCGGCCCAGGGAGAGCAGTACTTC.

The chain combines TRBV10-1 with TRBJ2-4, with D hard to call. This CDR3 has 13 amino acids. From germline, CDR1 is WNHNN and CDR2 SYGVQD (reference sequence). The V end was cut by 10 bases, the J end by 3 bases, with 13 bases between. The CDR3 coding sequence is TGCGCCACCTCGGCAGAGAACAAAAACATTCAGTACTTC. This codes for CATSAENKNIQYF.

The chain links TRBV6-4 to TRBJ2-3; 7 bases fit TRBD2. Germline values: CDR1 MRHNA, CDR2 SNTAGT. The CDR3 extends over 16 amino acids. The junction had 11 bases not matched to a gene; V was cut back by 4 bases and J by 4 bases. The CDR3: CASSALRAGAADTQYF. CDR3 DNA: TGTGCCAGCAGTGCCCTACGGGCGGGAGCCGCAGATACGCAGTATTTT.

This clone was observed many times. The chain carries TRBV18 and TRBJ2-1, with 9 positions matching TRBD1. CDR1 and CDR2 from the germline V gene are KGHSH and LQKENI. The ends lost 6 bases at V and 8 bases at J; junction bases unmatched: 11. CDR3 length: 15 residues. Written as DNA, the CDR3 is TGTGCCAGCTCCATCGGACAGGGGATGGGGCATGAGCAGTTCTTC. This sequence encodes CASSIGQGMGHEQFF.